This paragraph covers one T cell receptor beta chain sequence. Per germline, CDR1 SGHDN and CDR2 FVKESK. This CDR3 spans 14 amino acids. V dropped 1 base and J dropped 2 bases, with 6 bases sitting between them. This sample stems from a study of blood T cell repertoires in COVID-19. The data were produced by immunoSEQ multiplex PCR, yet TCRdb's version contains in-frame clones alone and is incomplete. The table records roughly 120,000 clones, less than 90% of them present only once. The V call is TRBV14, the J call TRBJ1-3; possibly TRBD1 for D (5 bases). The specimen sequenced was peripheral blood. The receptor comes from a man aged 25 to 45 with acute or convalescent COVID-19. In DNA form, the CDR3 reads TGTGCCAGCAGCCAAGTGGGGCCTGGAAACACCATATATTTT. This sequence encodes CASSQVGPGNTIYF.